This is a list of T cell receptor beta chains from one sample in a study of control samples from healthy donors and cancer patients. Method: immunoSEQ multiplex PCR; TCRdb's copy keeps in-frame clones and lacks some. The sample lists about 59,000 clones; over 75% were seen once. The sequencing sample was made of PBMCs. Source of these receptors: a woman between 55 and 75 years old with lung cancer. Both conserved end residues are part of each CDR3. A D gene is named only where the DNA matches it firmly. Only some rows state a clone size, as once, few, many or a class for expanded clones.

clone_size: -; d_call: -; j_call: TRBJ1-2; v_call: TRBV5-1; cdr3_nt: TGCGCCAGCAGCCCCTGGCTGATCGGGGATGGCTACACCTTC; cdr3_aa: CASSPWLIGDGYTF
clone_size: -; d_call: TRBD2; j_call: TRBJ2-1; v_call: TRBV14; cdr3_nt: TGTGCCAGCAAGTCTAGCGGGAGGGCCTACAATGAGCAGTTCTTC; cdr3_aa: CASKSSGRAYNEQFF
clone_size: -; d_call: -; j_call: TRBJ1-1; v_call: TRBV9; cdr3_nt: TGTGCCAGCAGCGTAGAGGGGAGACCGAACACTGAAGCTTTCTTT; cdr3_aa: CASSVEGRPNTEAFF
clone_size: -; d_call: -; j_call: TRBJ1-1; v_call: TRBV27; cdr3_nt: TGTGCCAGCAGTTTACGGCAGGCCACTGAAGCTTTCTTT; cdr3_aa: CASSLRQATEAFF
clone_size: -; d_call: -; j_call: TRBJ2-1; v_call: TRBV3-1/TRBV3-2; cdr3_nt: TGTGCCAGCAGCCAAGATGACAGGAATGAGCAGTTCTTC; cdr3_aa: CASSQDDRNEQFF
clone_size: few; d_call: -; j_call: TRBJ2-7; v_call: TRBV3-1/TRBV3-2; cdr3_nt: TGTGCCAGCAGCCAAGTTTGGGGAAGCTCCGACGAGCAGTACTTC; cdr3_aa: CASSQVWGSSDEQYF
clone_size: -; d_call: TRBD1; j_call: TRBJ2-5; v_call: TRBV6-1; cdr3_nt: TGTGCCAGCAGTGAGATACAGGGGATCCAAGAGACCCAGTACTTC; cdr3_aa: CASSEIQGIQETQYF
clone_size: -; d_call: -; j_call: TRBJ1-2; v_call: TRBV24-1; cdr3_nt: TGTGCCACCAGCCCATCAGGGAGCTTCTATGGCTACACCTTC; cdr3_aa: CATSPSGSFYGYTF
clone_size: -; d_call: -; j_call: TRBJ1-3; v_call: TRBV28; cdr3_nt: TGTGCCAGCATAGGGGCTGGCTCTGGAAACACCATATATTTT; cdr3_aa: CASIGAGSGNTIYF
clone_size: -; d_call: TRBD2; j_call: TRBJ2-7; v_call: TRBV10-2; cdr3_nt: TGCGCCAGCCAGGAGACTAGCGGGGCCTCCTACGAGCAGTACTTC; cdr3_aa: CASQETSGASYEQYF
clone_size: -; d_call: -; j_call: TRBJ2-6; v_call: TRBV24-1; cdr3_nt: TGTGCCACCAGTGACGGGGACGCTGGGGCCAACGTCCTGACTTTC; cdr3_aa: CATSDGDAGANVLTF
clone_size: -; d_call: -; j_call: TRBJ2-1; v_call: TRBV20-1; cdr3_nt: TGCAGTGCTAGAATCGATGAGCAGTTCTTC; cdr3_aa: CSARIDEQFF
clone_size: once; d_call: -; j_call: TRBJ2-2; v_call: TRBV9; cdr3_nt: TGTGCCAGCAGCTCAGAGTTTCCTATGGCCGGGGAGCTGTTTTTT; cdr3_aa: CASSSEFPMAGELFF
clone_size: -; d_call: -; j_call: TRBJ1-6; v_call: TRBV2; cdr3_nt: TGTGCCAGCAGTCCCATGGGACTGGATAATTCACCCCTCCACTTT; cdr3_aa: CASSPMGLDNSPLHF
clone_size: few; d_call: -; j_call: TRBJ1-2; v_call: TRBV10-3; cdr3_nt: TGTGCCATCAGTGATCAAGGGATAGCTAACTATGGCTACACCTTC; cdr3_aa: CAISDQGIANYGYTF
clone_size: -; d_call: -; j_call: TRBJ2-2; v_call: TRBV29-1; cdr3_nt: TGCAGCGGATTAAGGGGGGCCGGCGGGGAGCTGTTTTTT; cdr3_aa: CSGLRGAGGELFF
clone_size: once; d_call: -; j_call: TRBJ1-1; v_call: TRBV11-2; cdr3_nt: TGTGCCAGCACTCTGATGACAGGCCAGAACACTGAAGCTTTCTTT; cdr3_aa: CASTLMTGQNTEAFF
clone_size: few; d_call: TRBD1; j_call: TRBJ2-2; v_call: TRBV6-4; cdr3_nt: TGTGCCAGCGGACAACAGGGGGCGACCGGGGAGCTGTTTTTT; cdr3_aa: CASGQQGATGELFF
clone_size: -; d_call: -; j_call: TRBJ2-1; v_call: TRBV28; cdr3_nt: TGTGCCAGCACGGGCGGGGTCACCTACAATGAGCAGTTCTTC; cdr3_aa: CASTGGVTYNEQFF
clone_size: -; d_call: -; j_call: TRBJ2-5; v_call: TRBV24-1; cdr3_nt: TGTGCCACCAGTGAAGGGTTTCTTGGGGAGACCCAGTACTTC; cdr3_aa: CATSEGFLGETQYF
clone_size: -; d_call: -; j_call: TRBJ1-4; v_call: TRBV7-9; cdr3_nt: TGTGCCAGCACCTACTACGTGGGAGCAACTAATGAAAAACTGTTTTTT; cdr3_aa: CASTYYVGATNEKLFF
clone_size: -; d_call: -; j_call: TRBJ2-7; v_call: TRBV15; cdr3_nt: TGTGCCACCAGCAGAGGGCCGACAGGATCCTACGAGCAGTACTTC; cdr3_aa: CATSRGPTGSYEQYF
clone_size: -; d_call: -; j_call: TRBJ2-5; v_call: TRBV11-3; cdr3_nt: TGTGCCAGCAGCCCCAGTTGGAAGGAAGAGACCCAGTACTTC; cdr3_aa: CASSPSWKEETQYF
clone_size: few; d_call: -; j_call: TRBJ1-3; v_call: TRBV18; cdr3_nt: TGTGCCAGCTCACCACGGCAGGGGCTACTTGGAAACACCATATATTTT; cdr3_aa: CASSPRQGLLGNTIYF
clone_size: -; d_call: -; j_call: TRBJ1-4; v_call: TRBV9; cdr3_nt: TGTGCCAGCAGCGTGGATGGGGCCAGGGTAACAACTAATGAAAAACTGTTTTTT; cdr3_aa: CASSVDGARVTTNEKLFF
clone_size: -; d_call: TRBD2; j_call: TRBJ2-3; v_call: TRBV10-3; cdr3_nt: TGTGCCATCAGTGAGTCAGGACCTAGCGGGAGATCAGATACGCAGTATTTT; cdr3_aa: CAISESGPSGRSDTQYF
clone_size: -; d_call: -; j_call: TRBJ1-2; v_call: TRBV6-5; cdr3_nt: TGTGCCAGCGGTTCGGACTATGGCTACACCTTC; cdr3_aa: CASGSDYGYTF
clone_size: few; d_call: TRBD1; j_call: TRBJ1-3; v_call: TRBV19; cdr3_nt: TGTGCCAGTAGTCGGACAAAGACAGGGGCTGGAAACACCATATATTTT; cdr3_aa: CASSRTKTGAGNTIYF
clone_size: -; d_call: -; j_call: TRBJ2-3; v_call: TRBV5-1; cdr3_nt: TGCGCCAGCAGCTTGGCCGTGGGGGGTTTCACAGATACGCAGTATTTT; cdr3_aa: CASSLAVGGFTDTQYF
clone_size: -; d_call: -; j_call: TRBJ1-2; v_call: TRBV6-5; cdr3_nt: TGTGCCAGCAGCCGGGGGGGGGTTCTTGGCTACACCTTC; cdr3_aa: CASSRGGVLGYTF
clone_size: -; d_call: TRBD1; j_call: TRBJ2-7; v_call: TRBV3-1/TRBV3-2; cdr3_nt: TGTGCCAGCAGAATCCAGGGGGCCTACGAGCAGTACTTC; cdr3_aa: CASRIQGAYEQYF
clone_size: -; d_call: TRBD2; j_call: TRBJ2-1; v_call: TRBV5-1; cdr3_nt: TGCGCCAGCAGCGCGACTAGCGGGTATTCCAATGAGCAGTTCTTC; cdr3_aa: CASSATSGYSNEQFF
clone_size: -; d_call: -; j_call: TRBJ2-5; v_call: TRBV19; cdr3_nt: TGTGCCAGTAGTAGCAGGGGCGGGGAGACCCAGTACTTC; cdr3_aa: CASSSRGGETQYF
clone_size: once; d_call: -; j_call: TRBJ2-1; v_call: TRBV6-2/TRBV6-3; cdr3_nt: TGTGCCAGCAGTTCGGCTTTTACCTACAATGAGCAGTTCTTC; cdr3_aa: CASSSAFTYNEQFF
clone_size: once; d_call: -; j_call: TRBJ2-2; v_call: TRBV12-5; cdr3_nt: TGTGCTAGTGGTTTGCACAGGGCTTCGAACACCGGGGAGCTGTTTTTT; cdr3_aa: CASGLHRASNTGELFF
clone_size: few; d_call: TRBD1; j_call: TRBJ2-5; v_call: TRBV7-7; cdr3_nt: TGTGCTAGCAGCTTACAAGGGACAGTCCAAGAGACCCAGTACTTC; cdr3_aa: CASSLQGTVQETQYF
clone_size: -; d_call: TRBD1; j_call: TRBJ1-2; v_call: TRBV29-1; cdr3_nt: TGCAGCGGCGGGACAGCATATGGCTACACCTTC; cdr3_aa: CSGGTAYGYTF
clone_size: -; d_call: -; j_call: TRBJ1-1; v_call: TRBV19; cdr3_nt: TGTGCCAGTAGGCCGGGAGCTGGGGGGAACACTGAAGCTTTCTTT; cdr3_aa: CASRPGAGGNTEAFF
clone_size: -; d_call: -; j_call: TRBJ2-2; v_call: TRBV20-1; cdr3_nt: TGCAGTGCTAGTTTAGCGGTGGCAGACACCGGGGAGCTGTTTTTT; cdr3_aa: CSASLAVADTGELFF
clone_size: -; d_call: -; j_call: TRBJ1-1; v_call: TRBV18; cdr3_nt: TGTGCCAGCTCACCTGGGACCTGGGACACTGAAGCTTTCTTT; cdr3_aa: CASSPGTWDTEAFF